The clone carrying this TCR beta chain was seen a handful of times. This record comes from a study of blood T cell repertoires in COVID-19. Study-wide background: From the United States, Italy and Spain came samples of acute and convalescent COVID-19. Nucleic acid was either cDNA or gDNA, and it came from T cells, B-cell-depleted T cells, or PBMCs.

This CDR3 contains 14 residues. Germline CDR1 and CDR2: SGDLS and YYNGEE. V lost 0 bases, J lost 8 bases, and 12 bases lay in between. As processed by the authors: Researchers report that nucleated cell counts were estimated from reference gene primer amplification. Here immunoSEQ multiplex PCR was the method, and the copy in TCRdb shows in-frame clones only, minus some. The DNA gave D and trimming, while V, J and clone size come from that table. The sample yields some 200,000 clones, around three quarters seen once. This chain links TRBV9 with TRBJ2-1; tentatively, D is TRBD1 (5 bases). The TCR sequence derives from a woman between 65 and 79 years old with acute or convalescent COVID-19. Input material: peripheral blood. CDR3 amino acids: CASSVVIGVDEQFF. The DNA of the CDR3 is TGTGCCAGCAGCGTAGTTATAGGGGTTGATGAGCAGTTCTTC.